The sample holds many counts of the clone carrying this T cell receptor (beta chain). One entry per CDR3 protein, called by TCRdb with MiXCR from the PCR reads. Among about 10,000 distinct CDR3 sequences, 25% to 35% were seen once, and the ten largest hold about 8%. The data were obtained in a study of immune characterization of retroperitoneal liposarcoma. What was sequenced was tumor tissue. The TCR originated in a male donor with retroperitoneal liposarcoma.

The CDR3 coding sequence is TGTGCCAGCACCATAAACTACGAGCAGTTCTTC. This codes for CASTINYEQFF. The chain joins TRBV6-1 to TRBJ2-1; D uncertain. Germline lookup yields CDR1 MNHNS and CDR2 SASEGT. The ends were cut back, 7 bases at V and 10 bases at J, with 11 bases in the middle. This CDR3 comprises 11 residues.